This T cell receptor (beta chain) was obtained from a study of cytomegalovirus exposure and HLA in healthy donors. Notes on this clone: Its antigen remains unknown.

Broader study findings: Usually a TCR sequence was rare, but some public TCRs were found in many donors.

PCR used 60 Vbeta primers and 13 Jbeta primers. The protocol was immunoSEQ multiplex PCR, while the TCRdb copy is restricted to in-frame clones and leaves out a portion. The repertoire has 45,000 to 75,000 clones, roughly 70% of them found once; the top ten carry approximately 19%. Germline CDR1 MNHEY, CDR2 SMNVEV (reference sequence). V was clipped by 6 bases and J by 4 bases; unmatched bases: 9. This CDR3 is built from 15 residues. The V gene is TRBV27, the J gene TRBJ2-1; 7 bases match TRBD2. Sequenced input: PBMCs. The TCR sequence derives from a woman aged 55-69 years in good health and CMV-seropositive. This CDR3 is CASSVSASGYNEQFF. CDR3 in DNA: TGTGCCAGCAGCGTGTCGGCTAGCGGATACAATGAGCAGTTCTTC.